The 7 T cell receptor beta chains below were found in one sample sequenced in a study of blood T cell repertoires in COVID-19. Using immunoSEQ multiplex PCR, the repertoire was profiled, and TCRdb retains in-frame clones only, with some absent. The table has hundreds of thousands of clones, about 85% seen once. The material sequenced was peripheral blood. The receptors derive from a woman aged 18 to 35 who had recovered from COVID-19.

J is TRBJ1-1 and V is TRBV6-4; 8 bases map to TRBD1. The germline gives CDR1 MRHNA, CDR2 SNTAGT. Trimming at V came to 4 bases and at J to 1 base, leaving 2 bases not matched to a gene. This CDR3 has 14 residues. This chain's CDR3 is CASSVDRANTEAFF. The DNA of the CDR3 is TGTGCCAGCAGTGTGGACAGGGCGAACACTGAAGCTTTCTTT.

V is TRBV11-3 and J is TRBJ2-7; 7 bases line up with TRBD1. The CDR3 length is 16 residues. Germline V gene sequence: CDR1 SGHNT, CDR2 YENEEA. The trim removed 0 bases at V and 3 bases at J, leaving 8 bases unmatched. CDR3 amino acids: CASSLEGTATIYEQYF. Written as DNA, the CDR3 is TGTGCCAGCAGCTTAGAAGGGACAGCAACTATCTACGAGCAGTACTTC.

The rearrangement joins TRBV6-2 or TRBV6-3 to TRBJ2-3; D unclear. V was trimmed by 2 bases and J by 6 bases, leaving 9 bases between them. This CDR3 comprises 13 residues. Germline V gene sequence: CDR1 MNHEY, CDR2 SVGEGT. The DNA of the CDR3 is TGTGCCAGCAGTTACCGCGGTGGTGATACGCAGTATTTT. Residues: CASSYRGGDTQYF.

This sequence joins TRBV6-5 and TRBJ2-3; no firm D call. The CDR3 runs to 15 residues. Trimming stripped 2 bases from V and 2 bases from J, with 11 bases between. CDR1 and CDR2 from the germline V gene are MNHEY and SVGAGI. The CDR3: CASSYNSQFTDTQYF. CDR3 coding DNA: TGTGCCAGCAGTTACAACAGTCAATTCACAGATACGCAGTATTTT.

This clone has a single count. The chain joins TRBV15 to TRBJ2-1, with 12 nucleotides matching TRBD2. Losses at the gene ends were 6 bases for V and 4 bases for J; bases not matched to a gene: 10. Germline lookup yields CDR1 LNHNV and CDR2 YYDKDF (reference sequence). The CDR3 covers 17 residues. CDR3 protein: CATSPGHGLAGYNEQFF. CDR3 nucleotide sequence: TGTGCCACCAGTCCCGGGCACGGACTAGCGGGATACAATGAGCAGTTCTTC. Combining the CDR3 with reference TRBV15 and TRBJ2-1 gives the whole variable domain DAMVIQNPRYQVTQFGKPVTLSCSQTLNHNVMYWYQQKSSQAPKLLFHYYDKDFNNEADTPDNFQSRRPNTSFCFLDIRSPGLGDTAMYLCATSPGHGLAGYNEQFFGPGTRLTVL.

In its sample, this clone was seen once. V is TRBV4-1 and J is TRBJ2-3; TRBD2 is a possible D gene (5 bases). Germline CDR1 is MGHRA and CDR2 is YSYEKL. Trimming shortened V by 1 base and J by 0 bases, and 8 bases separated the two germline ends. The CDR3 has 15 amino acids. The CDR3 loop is CASSQASGSTDTQYF. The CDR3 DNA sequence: TGCGCCAGCAGCCAAGCGAGCGGAAGCACAGATACGCAGTATTTT.

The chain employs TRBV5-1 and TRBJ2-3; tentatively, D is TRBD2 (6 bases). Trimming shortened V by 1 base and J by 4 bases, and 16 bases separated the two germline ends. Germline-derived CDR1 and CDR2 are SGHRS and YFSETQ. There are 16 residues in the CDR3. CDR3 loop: CASSLRAGRGADTQYF. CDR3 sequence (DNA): TGCGCCAGCAGCTTGAGGGCAGGGCGGGGAGCAGATACGCAGTATTTT.